The 27 T cell receptor beta chains below come from one sample, sequenced in a study of technical replicates of blood from a handful of donors. Here immunoSEQ multiplex PCR was the method, and the copy in TCRdb shows in-frame clones only, minus some. The sample shows 40,000 to 65,000 clones, about 82% of them seen only once. Sequencing used PBMCs. These receptors were taken from a human donor in good health. Some clones in this sample may be carry-over from other donors' samples.

V usage is TRBV7-2 and J usage is TRBJ1-4; D not certain. Germline V gene sequence: CDR1 SGHTA, CDR2 FQGNSA. Deletions cut 6 bases from V and 0 bases from J, with 11 bases between. This CDR3 region has 15 residues. CDR3 sequence: CASSIGVATNEKLFF. The CDR3 bases are TGTGCCAGCAGTATAGGAGTTGCAACTAATGAAAAACTGTTTTTT.

This clone is a singleton in its sample. V usage is TRBV7-9 and J usage is TRBJ2-7; D is unclear. The CDR3 has 12 residues. The germline V gene encodes CDR1 SEHNR and CDR2 FQNEAQ (reference sequence). With 5 bases removed from V and 1 base from J, the gap between germline ends came to 6 bases. CDR3 protein: CASSVGSYEQYF. The CDR3 nucleotides read TGTGCCAGCAGCGTCGGTTCCTACGAGCAGTACTTC.

V is TRBV12-2 and J is TRBJ1-6; whether TRBD1, the table's D call, matches the DNA was not checked. TRBV12-2 is described as a pseudogene. The CDR3 is 15 residues long. The DNA of the CDR3 is TGTGCAAGTCGCGGACGACAGGCCTATAATTCACCCCTCCACTTT. It is translated as CASRGRQAYNSPLHF.

The table lists this clone with many counts. The chain carries TRBV7-2 and TRBJ2-2; TRBD1 matches at 7 bases. From germline, CDR1 is SGHTA and CDR2 FQGNSA. The CDR3 extends over 17 amino acids. The V segment lost 1 base and the J segment 7 bases; nucleotides outside the gene matches: 12. CDR3 sequence: CASSLGGLGQVVGELFF. In DNA form, the CDR3 reads TGTGCCAGCAGCTTAGGGGGCCTTGGACAGGTGGTCGGGGAGCTGTTTTTT.

The chain recombines TRBV5-4 with TRBJ1-1, with TRBD1 matching over 9 bases. The ends lost 2 bases at V and 4 bases at J; junction bases unmatched: 9. Germline V CDR1 and CDR2: SGHNT, YYREEE (reference sequence). The CDR3 length is 16 residues. The CDR3 DNA is TGTGCCAGCAGCTTTGGGACAGGGTCTTTATTCACTGAAGCTTTCTTT. Its translation: CASSFGTGSLFTEAFF. Full variable domain (remainder filled in from reference TRBV5-4 and TRBJ1-1): ETGVTQSPTHLIKTRGQQVTLRCSSQSGHNTVSWYQQALGQGPQFIFQYYREEENGRGNFPPRFSGLQFPNYSSELNVNALELDDSALYLCASSFGTGSLFTEAFFGQGTRLTVV.

The chain uses TRBV27 and TRBJ2-7; no firm D call. This CDR3 is built from 14 residues. Germline CDR1 is MNHEY and CDR2 is SMNVEV (reference sequence). Trimming cost V 5 bases and J 7 bases, with 18 bases left between them. The CDR3 reads CASSHSQVNTEQYF. The CDR3 DNA reads TGTGCCAGCAGTCACTCCCAAGTGAATACTGAGCAGTACTTC.

V and J are TRBV6-1 and TRBJ2-7, with D perhaps TRBD1 (5 bases). Germline lookup yields CDR1 MNHNS and CDR2 SASEGT. The V gene lost 2 bases and the J gene lost 6 bases, with 14 bases spanning the gap. This CDR3 has 14 residues. The CDR3 loop reads CASSELGRAAEQYF. In DNA, the CDR3 is TGTGCCAGCAGTGAATTGGGCAGGGCGGCCGAGCAGTACTTC.

The genes are TRBV7-2 and TRBJ2-1; tentative D call: TRBD1 (6 bases). The CDR3 is 15 amino acids. CDR1 is SGHTA, CDR2 FQGNSA, per germline. V was pared by 3 bases and J by 6 bases, with 15 bases between. The CDR3 DNA reads TGTGCCAGCAGCTTTTACCAACAGGGCGTCAATGAGCAGTTCTTC. Protein product: CASSFYQQGVNEQFF.

The chain uses TRBV2 and TRBJ1-2; D is ambiguous. Germline V gives CDR1 SNHLY, CDR2 FYNNEI. The CDR3 totals 13 residues. The V end lost 7 bases, the J end lost 5 bases, and 14 bases lay between the germline ends. This CDR3 is CASTGGYGYGYTF. The CDR3 nucleotides read TGTGCCAGCACCGGCGGGTATGGTTATGGCTACACCTTC. Full variable domain (outside the CDR3, taken from reference TRBV2 and TRBJ1-2): EPEVTQTPSHQVTQMGQEVILRCVPISNHLYFYWYRQILGQKVEFLVSFYNNEISEKSEIFDDQFSVERPDGSNFTLKIRSTKLEDSAMYFCASTGGYGYGYTFGSGTRLTVV.

V and J are TRBV5-4 and TRBJ2-7; a weak D match, TRBD2 (6 bases). Germline V gives CDR1 SGHNT, CDR2 YYREEE (reference sequence). The CDR3 is 13 amino acids. V was shortened by 7 bases and J by 0 bases, with 11 bases between the two germline ends. The CDR3 sequence is CASRGTNSYEQYF. The CDR3 bases are TGTGCCAGCCGGGGGACCAACTCCTACGAGCAGTACTTC.

The chain employs TRBV23-1 and TRBJ2-7; possible D gene TRBD2, 5 bases. TRBV23-1 is annotated as an ORF whose role is uncertain. V dropped 7 bases and J dropped 1 base, with 23 bases sitting between them. The length of the CDR3 is 17 residues. CDR3 DNA: TGCGCCAGCACCATTCACCGAGGGAGTAAGGAGTCCTACGAGCAGTACTTC. It specifies CASTIHRGSKESYEQYF.

This chain links TRBV9 with TRBJ2-7, with unresolved D. V dropped 1 base and J dropped 4 bases, with 9 bases sitting between them. Germline V lookup: CDR1 SGDLS, CDR2 YYNGEE. This CDR3 region has 13 residues. As DNA, the CDR3 is TGTGCCAGCAGCGTAAATTCCGGGTACGAGCAGTACTTC. Residues: CASSVNSGYEQYF.

The chain combines TRBV7-9 with TRBJ2-3, with 7 bases identical to TRBD1. Germline V gene lookup returns CDR1 SEHNR and CDR2 FQNEAQ (reference sequence). V dropped 3 bases and J dropped 0; count of bases not matched to a gene: 0. This CDR3 comprises 14 residues. The CDR3 sequence is CASSLGQSTDTQYF. In DNA, the CDR3 is TGTGCCAGCAGCTTGGGACAGAGCACAGATACGCAGTATTTT.

V usage is TRBV5-6 and J usage is TRBJ1-2, with D uncertain. CDR1 is SGHDT, CDR2 YYEEEE, per germline. Trimming took 1 base from V and 4 from J, leaving 11 bases between them. The CDR3 spans 14 residues. CDR3 bases: TGTGCCAGCAGCTTGCCCCTCGAGGGCTATGGCTACACCTTC. It translates to CASSLPLEGYGYTF.

DNA of the CDR3: TGTGCCAGCAGCCCCCGGGACTCCCCCGATACGCAGTATTTT. This translates into CASSPRDSPDTQYF. The rearrangement joins TRBV4-2 to TRBJ2-3; tentative D call: TRBD2 (6 bases). This CDR3 region has 14 residues. The V gene lost 4 bases and the J gene lost 6 bases, with 14 bases spanning the gap. CDR1 LGHNA and CDR2 YNFKEQ come from the germline V gene.

The chain employs TRBV25-1 and TRBJ2-1, with no clear D. Germline V gene data show CDR1 as MGHDK and CDR2 as SYGVNS. V was pared by 4 bases and J by 6 bases, with 4 bases between. The CDR3 consists of 11 residues. As DNA, the CDR3 is TGTGCCAGCAGTGGAGGCAATGAGCAGTTCTTC. Its translation is CASSGGNEQFF.

The chain has TRBV10-3 and TRBJ2-7; TRBD2 aligns across 9 bases. CDR3 length: 16 amino acids. The V gene's germline CDR1 is ENHRY and CDR2 SYGVKD. The J segment lost 2 bases and the V segment lost 3 bases, leaving 8 bases of the junction unmatched. CDR3 coding DNA: TGTGCCATCAGTGATCAAGGCGCGGGGGGGCCCTACGAGCAGTACTTC. Translation: CAISDQGAGGPYEQYF.

The CDR3 loop is CASSLRRDNEQFF. As DNA, the CDR3 is TGTGCCAGCAGCTTACGGCGGGACAATGAGCAGTTCTTC. The J gene is TRBJ2-1, the V gene TRBV7-6; possible D gene TRBD2, 5 bases. This CDR3 has 13 amino acids. Germline V gives CDR1 SGHVS, CDR2 FNYEAQ. V was trimmed by 2 bases and J by 5 bases, leaving 7 bases between them.

The CDR3 DNA reads TGCAGCGTTGAAGCTAGCGGGGGGCAGATTCAAGAGACCCAGTACTTC. Translation gives CSVEASGGQIQETQYF. V usage is TRBV29-1 and J usage is TRBJ2-5; 11 nucleotides match TRBD2. Germline CDR1 reads SQVTM; CDR2 reads ANQGSEA. The CDR3 runs 16 residues. Trimming took 1 base from V and 2 from J; bases not matched to a gene: 6. Drawing the rest from reference TRBV29-1 and TRBJ2-5, the complete variable domain is SAVISQKPSRDICQRGTSLTIQCQVDSQVTMMFWYRQQPGQSLTLIATANQGSEATYESGFVIDKFPISRPNLTFSTLTVSNMSPEDSSIYLCSVEASGGQIQETQYFGPGTRLLVL.

This clone was counted a single time. This chain links TRBV27 with TRBJ2-7; D remains ambiguous. Trimming pared 6 bases from V and 1 base from J, leaving 16 bases between. Germline CDR1 MNHEY, CDR2 SMNVEV (reference sequence). This CDR3 comprises 15 residues. CDR3 in amino acids: CASSLGYVASYEQYF. The DNA for the CDR3 is TGTGCCAGCAGCCTAGGATACGTGGCGTCCTACGAGCAGTACTTC.

This rearrangement joins TRBV11-3 to TRBJ1-2; the D gene is possibly TRBD1 (6 bases). V lost 1 base and J lost 2, with 26 bases in between. Germline assignment: CDR1 SGHNT and CDR2 YENEEA. The CDR3 extends over 20 amino acids. In DNA form, the CDR3 reads TGTGCCAGCAGCTTAGCCCTTCCCCTCCTTTACAGGGTGCACAACTATGGCTACACCTTC. It is translated as CASSLALPLLYRVHNYGYTF.

The V and J genes are TRBV5-1 and TRBJ1-4; D not resolved. Trimming cost V 1 base and J 8 bases, with 6 bases left between them. The CDR3 runs 12 residues. Germline CDR1 SGHRS, CDR2 YFSETQ. As DNA, the CDR3 is TGCGCCAGCAGCTTGTCCGGGGAAAAACTGTTTTTT. Protein: CASSLSGEKLFF.

This clone has just one count. V usage is TRBV18 and J usage is TRBJ1-1; D may be TRBD1 (6 bases). CDR3 size: 14 residues. Trimming left V 4 bases short and J 3 bases short, with 12 bases between. CDR1 and CDR2 from the germline V gene are KGHSH and LQKENI. CDR3 amino acids: CASSLNRVDTEAFF. CDR3 DNA: TGTGCCAGCTCACTAAACAGGGTCGACACTGAAGCTTTCTTT.

This rearrangement joins TRBV19 to TRBJ2-6; TRBD2 is a possible D gene (6 bases). Trimming cost V 6 bases and J 2 bases, with 20 bases left between them. The CDR3 spans 18 residues. Germline V gene sequence: CDR1 LNHDA, CDR2 SQIVND (reference sequence). CDR3: CASRPRVEGKTGANVLTF. CDR3 sequence (DNA): TGTGCCAGTAGACCTCGGGTGGAGGGGAAGACTGGGGCCAACGTCCTGACTTTC.

This chain connects TRBV28 to TRBJ2-1; maybe TRBD2 (6 bases). The CDR3 extends over 14 amino acids. The V end lost 5 bases, the J end lost 6 bases, and 14 bases lay between the germline ends. Germline CDR1 is MDHEN and CDR2 is SYDVKM. CDR3 amino acids: CASSPSSSGNEQFF. The CDR3 DNA follows: TGTGCCAGCAGTCCCTCTAGTAGCGGCAATGAGCAGTTCTTC.

The chain is built from TRBV18 and TRBJ1-5; D unresolved. The germline V gene has CDR1 KGHSH and CDR2 LQKENI. CDR3 size: 13 residues. The V end lost 3 bases, the J end lost 4 bases, and 7 bases lay between the germline ends. CDR3 region: CASSPWRNQPQHF. For the CDR3, the DNA is TGTGCCAGCTCACCGTGGAGGAATCAGCCCCAGCATTTT. Full variable domain (missing parts from reference TRBV18 and TRBJ1-5): NAGVMQNPRHLVRRRGQEARLRCSPMKGHSHVYWYRQLPEEGLKFMVYLQKENIIDESGMPKERFSAEFPKEGPSILRIQQVVRGDSAAYFCASSPWRNQPQHFGDGTRLSIL.

The chain carries TRBV19 and TRBJ1-2; D is perhaps TRBD1 (6 bases). Germline V gene data show CDR1 as LNHDA and CDR2 as SQIVND (reference sequence). Trimming stripped 5 bases from V and 6 bases from J, with 16 bases between. CDR3 size: 14 residues. CDR3 sequence (DNA): TGTGCCAGTAGTCCCCAACAGGGATCCCATGGCTACACCTTC. Translation: CASSPQQGSHGYTF.